A single sample gave rise to the 15 T cell receptor beta chains below, sequenced in a study of identical twins (dated by TCRdb to the mid-2010s). The library came from 5' RACE. The listed sequencing device is Illumina HiSeq 2000. TCRdb ran its own pipeline on the public reads, namely fastp trimming at Q25 and MiXCR clone calling, and kept in-frame beta chains. Entries that share a CDR3 protein sequence are merged under the most common genes and DNA. For this sample the table gives around 480,000 distinct CDR3 sequences, of which around an eighth were detected only once. The top ten clones comprise 0.8% to 1% of the sample. This same sample was also part of a study on yellow fever vaccine responses in identical twins.

The sample comprised CD4+ T cells sorted from blood. The receptors were sampled from a woman between 18 and 29 years old in good health.

Many counts were recorded for this clonotype. V is TRBV4-2 and J is TRBJ2-7, with TRBD1 matching 7 bases. The ends lost 0 bases at V and 6 bases at J; junction bases unmatched: 5. Per germline, CDR1 LGHNA and CDR2 YNFKEQ. The CDR3 runs 14 residues. CDR3 nucleotide sequence: TGTGCCAGCAGCCAAGACAGGGGGATCGGCGAGCAGTACTTC. Translation: CASSQDRGIGEQYF.

This clonotype was seen at least ten times. The chain combines TRBV6-5 with TRBJ2-3, with a tentative D call TRBD1 (6 bases). The CDR3 sequence is 15 residues long. V lost 0 bases to trimming and J lost 6 bases, with 13 bases between them. The germline gives CDR1 MNHEY, CDR2 SVGAGI. DNA of the CDR3: TGTGCCAGCAGTTACTCGGGGGCACTCTGGGATACGCAGTATTTT. Translating it yields CASSYSGALWDTQYF.

Only a few counts were recorded for this clonotype. This chain links TRBV6-1 with TRBJ2-7; the match to TRBD1 covers 9 bases. V lost 6 bases, J lost 3 bases, and 6 bases stayed unmatched. CDR1 and CDR2 (germline): MNHNS, SASEGT. This CDR3 is 14 amino acids long. The CDR3 region has the DNA TGTGCCAGCAGGAAACAGGGGGCTTTCTACGAGCAGTACTTC. Translating gives CASRKQGAFYEQYF.

This clonotype has only a few counts. The J gene is TRBJ2-3, the V gene TRBV29-1, with unresolved D. V lost 5 bases and J lost 5, with 14 bases in between. Germline values: CDR1 SQVTM, CDR2 ANQGSEA. The CDR3 has 13 amino acids. The CDR3: CSVRSTILDTQYF. CDR3 DNA: TGCAGCGTTAGGTCTACCATTTTAGATACGCAGTATTTT.

This clonotype has only a few counts. The gene calls are TRBV11-3 and TRBJ2-1; D gene unclear. The V end was cut by 4 bases, the J end by 7 bases, with 8 bases between. From germline, CDR1 is SGHNT and CDR2 YENEEA. CDR3 length equals 12 residues. CDR3 DNA: TGTGCCAGCAGCTCACAGCCAAATGAGCAGTTCTTC. Its translation is CASSSQPNEQFF.

This clonotype was found a few times. V gene TRBV7-2 combines with J gene TRBJ2-1; 9 bases are a match to TRBD2. The CDR3 is 15 residues long. V gave up 1 base and J gave up 10 bases; unmatched junction bases: 8. The germline gives CDR1 SGHTA, CDR2 FQGNSA. The CDR3 DNA is TGTGCCAGCAGCTTAGGAGGCGGGGGGGCCCCGGAGCAGTTCTTC. It codes for CASSLGGGGAPEQFF.

This clonotype was seen a handful of times. The chain carries TRBV7-2 and TRBJ2-7, with D maybe TRBD2 (5 bases). Germline CDR1 SGHTA, CDR2 FQGNSA. Between the trimmed V and J ends, which lost 3 bases and 7 bases, there was a span of 16 bases. The CDR3 has 14 amino acids. The CDR3 is CASSLAGPRREQYF. The CDR3 DNA reads as TGTGCCAGCAGCTTGGCCGGTCCGAGGAGGGAGCAGTACTTC.

This chain links TRBV11-2 with TRBJ2-3; TRBD2 aligns across 13 bases. Germline loops: CDR1 SGHAT, CDR2 FQNNGV. V was pared by 5 bases and J by 0 bases, with 8 bases of the junction left unmatched. The length of the CDR3 is 18 residues. This CDR3 is CASSPLLAGGGSTDTQYF. DNA for the CDR3: TGTGCCAGCAGCCCCCTACTAGCGGGAGGGGGTAGCACAGATACGCAGTATTTT. The whole variable domain, filled in from reference TRBV11-2 and TRBJ2-3, reads EAGVAQSPRYKIIEKRQSVAFWCNPISGHATLYWYQQILGQGPKLLIQFQNNGVVDDSQLPKDRFSAERLKGVDSTLKIQPAKLEDSAVYLCASSPLLAGGGSTDTQYFGPGTRLTVL.

The chain combines TRBV5-1 with TRBJ2-2; D remains ambiguous. Per the germline V gene, CDR1 is SGHRS and CDR2 is YFSETQ. The CDR3 totals 18 residues. Deletions cut 3 bases from V and 0 bases from J, with 18 bases between. CDR3 residues: CASSYGPMNHPNTGELFF. DNA for the CDR3: TGCGCCAGCAGCTACGGACCTATGAACCACCCGAACACCGGGGAGCTGTTTTTT.

This clonotype was detected only a few times. One end of the junction fails to match germline, which may point to a read error. The V and J genes are TRBV15 and TRBJ2-7; tentatively, D is TRBD1 (5 bases). Germline V gene data show CDR1 as LNHNV and CDR2 as YYDKDF (reference sequence). The CDR3 contains 14 residues. The CDR3 nucleotides are TGTGCCACCCGCAGGGCCCTCCAGGGCCACGAGCAGTACTTC. This encodes CATRRALQGHEQYF. Combining the CDR3 with reference TRBV15 and TRBJ2-7 gives the whole variable domain DAMVIQNPRYQVTQFGKPVTLSCSQTLNHNVMYWYQQKSSQAPKLLFHYYDKDFNNEADTPDNFQSRRPNTSFCFLDIRSPGLGDTAMYLCATRRALQGHEQYFGPGTRLTVT.

This clonotype has more than one count but fewer than ten. The J gene is TRBJ2-7, the V gene TRBV24-1; D uncertain. V shed 8 bases and J shed 9 bases, with 16 bases lying between them. CDR1 and CDR2 from the germline V gene are KGHDR and SFDVKD. This CDR3 comprises 12 residues. The CDR3 here is CATTSRDGRQYF. In DNA form, the CDR3 reads TGTGCCACCACCTCCAGAGATGGACGGCAGTACTTC.

This clonotype was counted many times. The chain uses TRBV12-3 or TRBV12-4 and TRBJ2-3; a weak D match, TRBD1 (6 bases). Trimming removed 6 bases from V and 5 bases from J, with 6 bases in between. The CDR3 runs to 11 residues. The CDR3 DNA is TGTGCCAGCAGAGGGGGAGATACGCAGTATTTT. It translates to CASRGGDTQYF.

This clonotype was observed a few times. V and J are TRBV30 and TRBJ1-4; D uncertain. Trimming stripped 0 bases from V and 8 bases from J, with 4 bases between. CDR3 size: 11 residues. CDR1 and CDR2 from the germline V gene are GTSNPN and SVGIG (reference sequence). The CDR3 DNA is TGTGCCTGGAGTGTACAAGAAAAACTGTTTTTT. Its translation: CAWSVQEKLFF.

The genes are TRBV4-3 and TRBJ1-2, with TRBD1 identical over 9 bases. The CDR3 is 14 amino acids. The V gene's germline CDR1 is LGHNA and CDR2 YSLEER. Unmatched junction bases numbered 4, after V lost 2 bases and J lost 6 bases. The CDR3, as DNA: TGCGCCAGCAGCCAAATACAGGGGGCGAATGGCTACACCTTC. It yields the protein CASSQIQGANGYTF.

The J gene is TRBJ1-4, the V gene TRBV6-5; no clear D gene. Trimming took off 0 bases at V and 0 bases at J, with 8 bases between the two ends. Per germline, CDR1 MNHEY and CDR2 SVGAGI. There are 16 residues in the CDR3. CDR3 DNA sequence: TGTGCCAGCAGTTACTCCGCCCCGACAACTAATGAAAAACTGTTTTTT. This gives the protein CASSYSAPTTNEKLFF.